A single sample gave rise to the 19 T cell receptor beta chains below, sequenced in a study of long-term antiretroviral therapy in people with HIV. With survey level as its setting, the immunoSEQ assay was v3.0. Here immunoSEQ multiplex PCR was the method, and the copy in TCRdb shows in-frame clones only, minus some. The table lists about 25,000 clones, 80% to 90% of them singletons. The sequences come from unsorted PBMCs, collected 1.2 years after starting antiretroviral therapy. The receptor set was obtained from a man aged 50 to 59 with HIV.

This sequence joins TRBV28 and TRBJ1-2; 7 bases match TRBD1. Germline CDR1 is MDHEN and CDR2 is SYDVKM. With 11 bases clipped from V and 4 bases from J, the junction kept 16 bases outside the gene matches. This CDR3 spans 15 amino acids. The CDR3 DNA sequence: TGTGCCGTCGGGACAGACGTCCTTCGGGGCTATGGCTACACCTTC. As protein: CAVGTDVLRGYGYTF.

This clone has only one observation. The chain employs TRBV2 and TRBJ1-5, with TRBD1 identical over 7 bases. Germline-derived CDR1 and CDR2 are SNHLY and FYNNEI. The CDR3 length is 23 residues. V gave up 0 bases and J gave up 2 bases; unmatched junction bases: 25. The CDR3 here is CASSEALPFWDRKGASGNQPQHF. The DNA of the CDR3 is TGTGCCAGCAGTGAAGCGCTTCCGTTTTGGGACAGAAAAGGGGCTAGCGGCAATCAGCCCCAGCATTTT.

This clone was seen only once. The V and J genes are TRBV28 and TRBJ2-3, with D tentatively TRBD2 (6 bases). The CDR3 runs to 15 residues. V was pared by 3 bases and J by 4 bases, with 14 bases between. The V gene's germline CDR1 is MDHEN and CDR2 SYDVKM. Written as DNA, the CDR3 is TGTGCCAGCAGTTTCGCGCGACTAGAAGCAGATACGCAGTATTTT. As protein: CASSFARLEADTQYF.

The chain carries TRBV10-1 and TRBJ2-3, with D perhaps matching TRBD1 (6 bases). The CDR3 totals 16 residues. V was cut by 4 bases and J by 0 bases, with 14 bases left in between. Germline V CDR1 and CDR2: WNHNN, SYGVQD (reference sequence). The DNA of the CDR3 is TGCGCCAGCAGTGGGGACAACTTTATCAGCACAGATACGCAGTATTTT. Protein: CASSGDNFISTDTQYF.

This sequence joins TRBV2 and TRBJ1-1; maybe TRBD1 (5 bases). V lost 7 bases to trimming and J lost 1 base, with 10 bases between them. The CDR3 sequence is 13 residues long. Germline loops: CDR1 SNHLY, CDR2 FYNNEI. DNA of the CDR3: TGTGCCAGCACAGGGTGGACGAACACTGAAGCTTTCTTT. This sequence encodes CASTGWTNTEAFF.

The rearrangement uses TRBV7-9 and TRBJ1-2; D is perhaps TRBD1 (6 bases). The CDR3 extends over 15 amino acids. Germline assignment: CDR1 SEHNR and CDR2 FQNEAQ (reference sequence). Trimming removed 5 bases from V and 4 bases from J, with 17 bases in between. The CDR3: CASSPLGQGIYGYTF. CDR3 sequence (DNA): TGTGCCAGCAGCCCCCTCGGCCAGGGGATCTATGGCTACACCTTC.

This chain joins TRBV9 and TRBJ2-1; TRBD2 matches at 9 bases. Germline V gives CDR1 SGDLS, CDR2 YYNGEE. The CDR3 sequence is 16 residues long. J lost 8 bases, V lost 0 bases, and 9 bases had no gene match. CDR3 region: CASSVGGGGAIDEQFF. In nucleotides, the CDR3 is TGTGCCAGCAGCGTAGGGGGCGGGGGGGCCATCGATGAGCAGTTCTTC.

This clone is a singleton in its sample. The chain uses TRBV15 and TRBJ1-2; possibly TRBD1 for D (5 bases). From germline, CDR1 is LNHNV and CDR2 YYDKDF (reference sequence). Trimming stripped 7 bases from V and 8 bases from J, with 23 bases between. CDR3 length: 15 residues. The CDR3 protein is CATTHTSEGQQGYTF. The CDR3 DNA sequence: TGTGCCACCACACACACCAGCGAGGGGCAGCAGGGCTACACCTTC.

The CDR3 nucleotides read TGTGCCAGCAGTTACTCGATCGGTAATGAGCAGTTCTTC. Protein product: CASSYSIGNEQFF. The chain employs TRBV6-6 and TRBJ2-1; D is ambiguous. V was trimmed by 0 bases and J by 7 bases, leaving 7 bases between them. Germline CDR1 is MNHNY and CDR2 is SVGAGI (reference sequence). CDR3 length equals 13 residues.

Details on this clone: The junction differs from germline at one of its ends, possibly a read error. The rearrangement links TRBV7-7 to TRBJ2-1; D could derive from TRBD1 or TRBD2 (5 bases each). CDR3 length: 15 amino acids. Germline V CDR1 and CDR2: SSHAT, FNYEAQ (reference sequence). The CDR3 DNA sequence: TGTGCTAGCAGCTTAAAGCCAGGGAGTTACAATGAGCAGTTCTTC. Translating gives CASSLKPGSYNEQFF.

DNA for the CDR3: TGTGCCAGCATCCCGGCTAGCAATCAGCCCCAGCATTTT. As protein: CASIPASNQPQHF. The chain couples TRBV6-6 to TRBJ1-5, with unresolved D. CDR3 size: 13 residues. From germline, CDR1 is MNHNY and CDR2 SVGAGI (reference sequence). V was cut by 7 bases and J by 0 bases, with 7 bases left in between.

The genes are TRBV27 and TRBJ2-2; D tentatively fits TRBD1 or TRBD2 (5 bases each). There are 15 residues in the CDR3. Trimming took off 3 bases at V and 3 bases at J, with 11 bases between the two ends. Looked up from germline, CDR1 is MNHEY and CDR2 is SMNVEV (reference sequence). Here the CDR3 DNA reads TGTGCCAGCAGTTTTGGGGACCGATACACCGGGGAGCTGTTTTTT. Translation: CASSFGDRYTGELFF.

This clone has a handful of counts. The chain uses TRBV28 and TRBJ1-2; no definite D call. CDR3 size: 13 residues. With 5 bases removed from V and 8 bases from J, the gap between germline ends came to 15 bases. Germline lookup yields CDR1 MDHEN and CDR2 SYDVKM. The CDR3, as DNA: TGTGCCAGCAGTCCGCGCGGGGTCAGAGGCTACACCTTC. Its protein is CASSPRGVRGYTF.

This clone was picked up one time. The chain couples TRBV18 to TRBJ2-3, with D perhaps TRBD2 (7 bases). Trimming pared 5 bases from V and 2 bases from J, leaving 20 bases between. Germline-derived CDR1 and CDR2 are KGHSH and LQKENI. The CDR3 has 17 residues. DNA for the CDR3: TGTGCCAGCTCAACCTGGGGGCGGGGGACCAACACAGATACGCAGTATTTT. Translation: CASSTWGRGTNTDTQYF.

This clone was seen once. The chain is built from TRBV4-3 and TRBJ2-7, with 12 bases identical to TRBD1. The CDR3 is made up of 17 amino acids. The germline gives CDR1 LGHNA, CDR2 YSLEER. Trimming removed 1 base from V and 5 bases from J; junction bases left unmatched: 9. The chain's CDR3 is CASSQGRGGQGADEQYF. The CDR3, as DNA: TGCGCCAGCAGCCAAGGAAGGGGGGGACAGGGGGCCGACGAGCAGTACTTC.

The chain couples TRBV6-1 to TRBJ2-7; 8 bases agree with TRBD1. This CDR3 is built from 14 residues. Germline assignment: CDR1 MNHNS and CDR2 SASEGT. With V trimmed by 8 bases and J by 4 bases, 10 bases remained unmatched. The CDR3 DNA reads as TGTGCCAGCCTGACATCAGGGGGCGGGTACGAGCAGTACTTC. Translated: CASLTSGGGYEQYF.

The rearrangement links TRBV25-1 to TRBJ2-4, with 10 bases identical to TRBD1. J lost 7 bases, V lost 6 bases, and 0 bases had no gene match. This CDR3 is 12 amino acids long. CDR1 and CDR2 from the germline V gene are MGHDK and SYGVNS. The CDR3 DNA reads TGTGCCAGCAGGGGACAGGGGAACATTCAGTACTTC. As protein: CASRGQGNIQYF.

CDR3 in DNA: TGTGCCAGCAGCCGAATCGACAGGGGCCACGAGCAGTACTTC. This gives the protein CASSRIDRGHEQYF. The J gene is TRBJ2-7, the V gene TRBV11-2; 8 nucleotides align to TRBD1. The CDR3 contains 14 residues. Germline V lookup: CDR1 SGHAT, CDR2 FQNNGV. V lost 5 bases and J lost 5; bases outside the gene matches: 8.

The rearrangement joins TRBV9 to TRBJ1-2, with D hard to call. The CDR3 has 14 residues. V lost 0 bases and J 7 bases, leaving 13 bases between the germline ends. Germline lookup yields CDR1 SGDLS and CDR2 YYNGEE. The CDR3 protein is CASSVGLNPSGYTF. The CDR3 DNA reads TGTGCCAGCAGCGTAGGCCTCAATCCCAGTGGCTACACCTTC.